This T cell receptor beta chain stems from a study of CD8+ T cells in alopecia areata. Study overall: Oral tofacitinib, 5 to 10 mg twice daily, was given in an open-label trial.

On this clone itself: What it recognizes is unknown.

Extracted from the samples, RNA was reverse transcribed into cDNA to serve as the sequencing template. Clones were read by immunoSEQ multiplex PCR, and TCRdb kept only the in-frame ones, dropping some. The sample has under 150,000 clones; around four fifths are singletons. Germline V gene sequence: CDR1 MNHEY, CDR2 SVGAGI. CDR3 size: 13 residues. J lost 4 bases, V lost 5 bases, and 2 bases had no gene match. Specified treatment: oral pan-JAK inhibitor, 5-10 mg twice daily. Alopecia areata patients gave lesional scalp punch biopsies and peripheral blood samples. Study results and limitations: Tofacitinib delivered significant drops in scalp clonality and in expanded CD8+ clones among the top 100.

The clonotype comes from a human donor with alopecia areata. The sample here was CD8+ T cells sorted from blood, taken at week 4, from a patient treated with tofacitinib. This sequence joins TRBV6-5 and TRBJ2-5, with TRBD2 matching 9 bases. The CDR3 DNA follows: TGTGCCAGCAGTGGTAGCGGGGGAGAGACCCAGTACTTC. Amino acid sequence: CASSGSGGETQYF.